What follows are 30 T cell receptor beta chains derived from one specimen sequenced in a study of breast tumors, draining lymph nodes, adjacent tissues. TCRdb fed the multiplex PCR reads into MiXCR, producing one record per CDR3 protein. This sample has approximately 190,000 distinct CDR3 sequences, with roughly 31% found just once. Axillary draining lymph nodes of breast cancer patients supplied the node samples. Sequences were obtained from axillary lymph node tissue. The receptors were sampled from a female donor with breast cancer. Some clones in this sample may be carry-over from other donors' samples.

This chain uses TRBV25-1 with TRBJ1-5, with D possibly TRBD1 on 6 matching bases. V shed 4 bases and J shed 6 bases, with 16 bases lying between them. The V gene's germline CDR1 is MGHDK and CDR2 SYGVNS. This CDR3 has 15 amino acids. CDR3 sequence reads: CASSANQGRSQPQHF. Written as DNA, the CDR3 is TGTGCCAGCAGTGCTAACCAGGGGAGAAGTCAGCCCCAGCATTTT.

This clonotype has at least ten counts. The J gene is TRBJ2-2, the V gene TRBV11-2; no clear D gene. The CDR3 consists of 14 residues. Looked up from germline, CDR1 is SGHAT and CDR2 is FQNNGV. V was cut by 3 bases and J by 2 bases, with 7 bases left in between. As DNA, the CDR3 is TGTGCCAGCAGCTTGAACAGTAACACCGGGGAGCTGTTTTTT. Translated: CASSLNSNTGELFF.

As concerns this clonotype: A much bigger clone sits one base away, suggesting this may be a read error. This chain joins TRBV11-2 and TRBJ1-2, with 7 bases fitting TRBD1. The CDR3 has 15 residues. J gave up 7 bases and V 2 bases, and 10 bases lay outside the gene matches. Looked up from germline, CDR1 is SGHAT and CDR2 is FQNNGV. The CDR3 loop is CASSLPGGMASGYTF. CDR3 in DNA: TGTGCCAGCAGCTTACCAGGGGGAATGGCCTCTGGCTACACCTTC.

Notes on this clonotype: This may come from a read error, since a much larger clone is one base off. The CDR3 region is CSASNQYNEPFF. CDR3 bases: TGCAGTGCTAGTAACCAGTACAATGAGCCGTTCTTC. The V gene is TRBV20-1, the J gene TRBJ2-1; D is undetermined. The CDR3 runs 12 residues. The germline V gene has CDR1 DFQATT and CDR2 SNEGSKA (reference sequence).

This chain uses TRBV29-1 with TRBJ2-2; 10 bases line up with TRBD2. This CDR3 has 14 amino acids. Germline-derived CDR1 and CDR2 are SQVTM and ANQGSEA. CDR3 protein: CRDGLAANTGELFF. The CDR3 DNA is TGCAGGGACGGACTAGCGGCGAACACCGGGGAGCTGTTTTTT.

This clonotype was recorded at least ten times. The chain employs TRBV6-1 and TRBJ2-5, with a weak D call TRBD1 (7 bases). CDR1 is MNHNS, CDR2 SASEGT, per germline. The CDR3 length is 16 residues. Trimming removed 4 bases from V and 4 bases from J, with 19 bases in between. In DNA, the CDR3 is TGTGCCAGCAGTGGTGGAATCCACAGGGGAGGAGAGACCCAGTACTTC. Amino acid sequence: CASSGGIHRGGETQYF.

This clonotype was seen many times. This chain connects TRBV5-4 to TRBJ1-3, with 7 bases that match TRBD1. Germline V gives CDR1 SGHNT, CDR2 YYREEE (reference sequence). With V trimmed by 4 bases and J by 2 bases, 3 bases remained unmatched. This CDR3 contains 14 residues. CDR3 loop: CASSRRGPGNTIYF. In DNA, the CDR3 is TGTGCCAGCAGCCGTAGGGGGCCTGGAAACACCATATATTTT.

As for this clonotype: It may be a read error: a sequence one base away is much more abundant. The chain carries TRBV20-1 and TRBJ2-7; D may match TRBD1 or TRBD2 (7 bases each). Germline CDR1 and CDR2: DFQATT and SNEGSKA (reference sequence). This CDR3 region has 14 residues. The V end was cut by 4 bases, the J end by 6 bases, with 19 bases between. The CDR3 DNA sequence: TGCAGTGCTACGACAGGGAGGGGATTCTCCGAGCAGTACTTC. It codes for CSATTGRGFSEQYF.

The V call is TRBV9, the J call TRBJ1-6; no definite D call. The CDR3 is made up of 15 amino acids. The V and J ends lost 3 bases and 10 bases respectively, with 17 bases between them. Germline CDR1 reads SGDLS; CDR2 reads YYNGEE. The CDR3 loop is CASSGGNSGKSPLHF. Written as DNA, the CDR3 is TGTGCCAGCAGCGGAGGGAACTCTGGAAAATCACCCCTCCACTTT.

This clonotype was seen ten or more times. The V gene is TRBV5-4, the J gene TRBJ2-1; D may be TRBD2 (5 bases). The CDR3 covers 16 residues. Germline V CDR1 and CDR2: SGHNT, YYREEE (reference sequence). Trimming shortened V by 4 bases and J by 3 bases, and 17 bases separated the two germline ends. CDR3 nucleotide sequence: TGTGCCAGCAGCACTTCCTCCCTTCGGGGCTACAATGAGCAGTTCTTC. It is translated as CASSTSSLRGYNEQFF.

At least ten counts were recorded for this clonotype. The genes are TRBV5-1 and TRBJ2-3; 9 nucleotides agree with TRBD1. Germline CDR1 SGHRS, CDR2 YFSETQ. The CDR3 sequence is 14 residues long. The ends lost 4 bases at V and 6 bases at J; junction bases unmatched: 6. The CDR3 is CASSQGQGGDTQYF. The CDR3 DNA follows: TGCGCCAGCAGCCAGGGACAGGGAGGGGATACGCAGTATTTT. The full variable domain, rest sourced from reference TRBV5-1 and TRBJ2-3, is KAGVTQTPRYLIKTRGQQVTLSCSPISGHRSVSWYQQTPGQGLQFLFEYFSETQRNKGNFPGRFSGRQFSNSRSEMNVSTLELGDSALYLCASSQGQGGDTQYFGPGTRLTVL.

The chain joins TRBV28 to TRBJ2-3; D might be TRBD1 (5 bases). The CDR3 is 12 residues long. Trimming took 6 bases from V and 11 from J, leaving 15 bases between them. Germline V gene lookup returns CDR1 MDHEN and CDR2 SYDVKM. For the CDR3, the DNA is TGTGCCAGCAGCCTGGACATAAATGAGCAGTATTTT. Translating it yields CASSLDINEQYF.

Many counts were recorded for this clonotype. The CDR3 sequence is CSARQGAVLSPLHF. DNA of the CDR3: TGCAGTGCTAGGCAGGGGGCGGTCTTATCACCCCTCCACTTT. J is TRBJ1-6 and V is TRBV20-1, with TRBD1 identical over 8 bases. The CDR3 loop spans 14 amino acids. Germline V CDR1 and CDR2: DFQATT, SNEGSKA (reference sequence). After removal of 3 bases from V and 10 bases from J, the junction contained 8 bases not matched to a gene.

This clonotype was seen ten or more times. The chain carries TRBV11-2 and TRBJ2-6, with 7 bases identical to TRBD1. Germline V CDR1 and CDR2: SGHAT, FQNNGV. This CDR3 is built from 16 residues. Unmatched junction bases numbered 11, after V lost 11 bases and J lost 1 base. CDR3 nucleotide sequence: TGTGCCTGGAGACAGGGCGGCAGGTCTGGGGCCAACGTCCTGACTTTC. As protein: CAWRQGGRSGANVLTF.

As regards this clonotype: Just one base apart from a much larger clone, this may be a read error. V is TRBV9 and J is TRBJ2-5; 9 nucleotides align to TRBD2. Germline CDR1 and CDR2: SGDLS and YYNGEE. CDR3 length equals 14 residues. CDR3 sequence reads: CASSSTSGQETQYF. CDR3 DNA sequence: TGCGCCAGCAGCTCGACTAGCGGCCAAGAGACCCAGTACTTC.

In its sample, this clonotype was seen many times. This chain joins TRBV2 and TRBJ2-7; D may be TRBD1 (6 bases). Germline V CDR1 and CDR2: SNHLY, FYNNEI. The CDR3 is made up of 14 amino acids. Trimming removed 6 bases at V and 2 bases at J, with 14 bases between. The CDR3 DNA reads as TGTGCCAGCAGACCCGGACGGACAGCCTACGAGCAGTACTTC. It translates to CASRPGRTAYEQYF.

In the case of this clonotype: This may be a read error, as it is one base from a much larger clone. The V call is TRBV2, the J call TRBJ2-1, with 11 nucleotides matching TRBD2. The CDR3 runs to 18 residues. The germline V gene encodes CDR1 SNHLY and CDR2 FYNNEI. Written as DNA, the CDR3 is TGTGCCAGCAGCTCCCAAGGGATCCTAGCGGGGGGCCATAATGAGCACTTCTTC. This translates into CASSSQGILAGGHNEHFF.

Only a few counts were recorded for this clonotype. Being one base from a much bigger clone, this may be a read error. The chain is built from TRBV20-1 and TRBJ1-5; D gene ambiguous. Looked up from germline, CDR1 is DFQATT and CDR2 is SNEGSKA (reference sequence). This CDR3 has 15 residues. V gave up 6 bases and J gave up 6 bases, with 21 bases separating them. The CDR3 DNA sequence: TGCAGTGCATTTTTGGTGGCGGGCCCAACTCAGCCCCAGCATTTT. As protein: CSAFLVAGPTQPQHF.

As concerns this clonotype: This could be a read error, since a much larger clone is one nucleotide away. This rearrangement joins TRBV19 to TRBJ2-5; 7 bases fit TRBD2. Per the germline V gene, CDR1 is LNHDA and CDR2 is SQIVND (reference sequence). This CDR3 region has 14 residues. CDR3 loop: CASSLFGTTEIQYF. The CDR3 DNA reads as TGTGCCAGCAGTTTATTCGGGACTACGGAGATCCAGTACTTC.

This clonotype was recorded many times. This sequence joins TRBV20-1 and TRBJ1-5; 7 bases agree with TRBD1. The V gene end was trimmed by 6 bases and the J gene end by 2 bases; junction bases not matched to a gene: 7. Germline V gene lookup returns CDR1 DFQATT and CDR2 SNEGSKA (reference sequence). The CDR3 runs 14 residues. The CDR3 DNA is TGCAGTGCACAAGACAGGGACGGCAATCAGCCCCAGCATTTT. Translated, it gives CSAQDRDGNQPQHF.

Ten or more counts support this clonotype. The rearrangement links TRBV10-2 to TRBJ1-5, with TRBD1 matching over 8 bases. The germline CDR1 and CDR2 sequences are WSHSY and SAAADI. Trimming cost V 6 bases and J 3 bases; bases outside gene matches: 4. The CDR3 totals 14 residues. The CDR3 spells CASREGQVNQPQHF. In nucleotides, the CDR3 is TGCGCCAGCAGGGAGGGACAGGTCAATCAGCCCCAGCATTTT.

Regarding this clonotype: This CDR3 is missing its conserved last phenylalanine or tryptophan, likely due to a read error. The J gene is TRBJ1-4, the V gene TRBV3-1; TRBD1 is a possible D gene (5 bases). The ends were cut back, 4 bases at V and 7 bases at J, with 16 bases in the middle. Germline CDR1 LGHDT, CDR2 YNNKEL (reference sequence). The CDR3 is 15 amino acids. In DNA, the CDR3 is TGTGCCAGCAGCCGCACCGGGGCTCGGGGTGAAAAACTGTTTCTT. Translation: CASSRTGARGEKLFL.

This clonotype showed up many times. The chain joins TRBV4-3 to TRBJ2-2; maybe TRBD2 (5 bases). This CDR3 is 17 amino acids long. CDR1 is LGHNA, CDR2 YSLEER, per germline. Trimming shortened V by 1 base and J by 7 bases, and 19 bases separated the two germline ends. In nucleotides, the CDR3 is TGCGCCAGCAGCCAAGTCGGTGGTTCGGGGATTATCGGGGAGCTGTTTTTT. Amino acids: CASSQVGGSGIIGELFF.

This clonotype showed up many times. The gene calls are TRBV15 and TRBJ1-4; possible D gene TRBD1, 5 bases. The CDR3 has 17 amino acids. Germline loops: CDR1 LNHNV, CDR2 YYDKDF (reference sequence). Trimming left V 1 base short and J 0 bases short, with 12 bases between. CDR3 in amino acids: CATSRGQTRATNEKLFF. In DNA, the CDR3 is TGTGCCACCAGCAGAGGACAGACCCGAGCAACTAATGAAAAACTGTTTTTT.

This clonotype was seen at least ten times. CDR3 in amino acids: CASSRQGVKDEKLFF. CDR3 coding DNA: TGTGCCAGCAGTAGACAGGGGGTGAAGGATGAAAAACTGTTTTTT. V gene TRBV6-6 combines with J gene TRBJ1-4, with TRBD1 matching over 9 bases. The germline gives CDR1 MNHNY, CDR2 SVGAGI (reference sequence). After removal of 5 bases from V and 6 bases from J, the junction contained 7 bases not matched to a gene. The CDR3 runs 15 residues.

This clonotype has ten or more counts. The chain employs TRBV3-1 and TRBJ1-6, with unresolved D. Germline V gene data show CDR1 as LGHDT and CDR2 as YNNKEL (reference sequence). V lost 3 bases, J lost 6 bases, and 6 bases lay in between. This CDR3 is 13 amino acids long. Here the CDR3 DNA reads TGTGCCAGCAGCCAGGGCAGTAATTCACCCCTCCACTTT. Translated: CASSQGSNSPLHF. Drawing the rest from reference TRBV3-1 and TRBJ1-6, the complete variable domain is DTAVSQTPKYLVTQMGNDKSIKCEQNLGHDTMYWYKQDSKKFLKIMFSYNNKELIINETVPNRFSPKSPDKAHLNLHINSLELGDSAVYFCASSQGSNSPLHFGNGTRLTVT.

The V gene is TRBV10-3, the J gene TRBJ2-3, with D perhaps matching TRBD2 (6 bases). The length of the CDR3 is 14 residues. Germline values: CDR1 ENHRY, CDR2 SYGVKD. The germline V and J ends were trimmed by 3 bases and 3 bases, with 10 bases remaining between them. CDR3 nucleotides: TGTGCCATCAGTGATGCGGGGAGTACAGATACGCAGTATTTT. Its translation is CAISDAGSTDTQYF.

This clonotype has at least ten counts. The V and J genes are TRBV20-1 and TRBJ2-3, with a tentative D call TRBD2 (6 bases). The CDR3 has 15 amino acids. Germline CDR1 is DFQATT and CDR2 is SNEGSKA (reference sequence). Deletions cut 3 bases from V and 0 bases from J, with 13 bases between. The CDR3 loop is CSARSPSVSTDTQYF. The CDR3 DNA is TGCAGTGCTAGGAGCCCTAGCGTTAGCACAGATACGCAGTATTTT.

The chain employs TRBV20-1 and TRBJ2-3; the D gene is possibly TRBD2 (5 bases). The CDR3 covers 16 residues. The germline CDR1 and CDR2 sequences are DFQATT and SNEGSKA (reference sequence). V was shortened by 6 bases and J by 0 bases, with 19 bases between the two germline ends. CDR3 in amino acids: CSASSQDWGSTDTQYF. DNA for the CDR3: TGCAGTGCCAGTAGTCAGGACTGGGGTAGCACAGATACGCAGTATTTT.

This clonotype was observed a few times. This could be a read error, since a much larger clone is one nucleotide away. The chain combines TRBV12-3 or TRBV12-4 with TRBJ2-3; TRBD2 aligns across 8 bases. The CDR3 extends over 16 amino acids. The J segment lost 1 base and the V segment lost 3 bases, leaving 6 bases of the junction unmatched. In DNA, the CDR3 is TGTGCCAGCAGTTTCCTGTTTAGCGGGGGCACAGATACGCAGTATTTT. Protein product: CASSFLFSGGTDTQYF.